The source of this T cell receptor (beta chain) is a study of blood T cell repertoires in COVID-19. The table came from immunoSEQ multiplex PCR; TCRdb's copy has only in-frame clones and leaves some out. Of around 75,000 clones listed, roughly 90% are singletons. Germline V gene lookup returns CDR1 SGHRS and CDR2 YFSETQ. The CDR3 runs to 14 residues. Trimming left V 0 bases short and J 4 bases short, with 10 bases between. The chain carries TRBV5-1 and TRBJ1-1, with a tentative D call TRBD1 (6 bases). The sequenced sample consisted of peripheral blood. This sequence was found in a man aged 55 to 70 with acute or convalescent COVID-19. The CDR3 loop is CASSLGGGVTEAFF. The CDR3 DNA is TGCGCCAGCAGCTTGGGTGGGGGCGTCACTGAAGCTTTCTTT.